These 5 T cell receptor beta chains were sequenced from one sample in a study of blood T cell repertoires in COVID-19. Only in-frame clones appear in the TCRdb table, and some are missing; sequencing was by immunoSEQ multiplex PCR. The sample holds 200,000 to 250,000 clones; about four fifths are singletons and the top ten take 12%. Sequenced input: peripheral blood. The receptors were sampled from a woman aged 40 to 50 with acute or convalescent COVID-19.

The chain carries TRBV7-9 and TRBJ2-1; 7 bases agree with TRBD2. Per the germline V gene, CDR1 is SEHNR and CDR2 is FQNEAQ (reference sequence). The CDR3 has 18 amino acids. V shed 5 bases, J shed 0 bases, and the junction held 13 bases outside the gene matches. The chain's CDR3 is CASSRFASSGGSYNEQFF. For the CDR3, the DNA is TGTGCCAGCAGCCGATTCGCTTCTAGCGGAGGCTCCTACAATGAGCAGTTCTTC.

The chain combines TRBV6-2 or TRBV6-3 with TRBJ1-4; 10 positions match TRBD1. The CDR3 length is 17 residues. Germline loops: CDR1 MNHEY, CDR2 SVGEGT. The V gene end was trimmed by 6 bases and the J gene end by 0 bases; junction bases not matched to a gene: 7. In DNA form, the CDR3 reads TGTGCCAGCAGCCCTCCCGGGACAGGGGCAACTAATGAAAAACTGTTTTTT. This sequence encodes CASSPPGTGATNEKLFF.

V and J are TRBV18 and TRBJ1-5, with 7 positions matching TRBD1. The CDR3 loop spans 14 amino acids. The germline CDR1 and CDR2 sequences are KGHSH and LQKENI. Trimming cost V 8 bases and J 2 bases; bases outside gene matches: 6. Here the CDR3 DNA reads TGTGCCAGCCGACAGGGTATAGGCAATCAGCCCCAGCATTTT. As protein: CASRQGIGNQPQHF.

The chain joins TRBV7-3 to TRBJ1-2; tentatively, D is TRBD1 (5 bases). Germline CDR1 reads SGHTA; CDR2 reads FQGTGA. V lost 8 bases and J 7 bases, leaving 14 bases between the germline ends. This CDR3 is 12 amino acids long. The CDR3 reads CASAGGDGGYTF. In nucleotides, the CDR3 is TGTGCCAGCGCTGGGGGGGATGGTGGCTACACCTTC.

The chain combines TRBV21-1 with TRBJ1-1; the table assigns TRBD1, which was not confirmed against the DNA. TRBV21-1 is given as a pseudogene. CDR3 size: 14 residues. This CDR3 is CASSKALRGLKAFF. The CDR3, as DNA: TGTGCCAGCAGCAAAGCGCTCAGGGGCCTGAAAGCTTTCTTT.